Listed below are T cell receptor beta chains from one sample, sequenced in a study of T cells in Graves' hyperthyroidism and ophthalmopathy. Each CDR3 protein is one row after TCRdb ran MiXCR on the multiplex PCR reads. The sample records 700,000 or so distinct CDR3 sequences, 15% to 20% being singletons. Sample: blood. The receptors come from a man aged 18 to 30 with Graves' hyperthyroidism. Both conserved end residues are part of each CDR3. A D gene is named only where the DNA matches it firmly. Rows may omit the clone size; those that give it use once, few, many or a size class.

>TRBV7-3|.|TRBJ1-5|once
TGTGCCAGCAGCCTTAAACGACCCCAGCATTTT
CASSLKRPQHF
>TRBV28|.|TRBJ1-4|.
TGTGCCAGTAAAGTATCCGGGACGGATGAAAAACTGTTTTTT
CASKVSGTDEKLFF
>TRBV28|TRBD2|TRBJ2-1|many
TGTGCCAGCATTCCACTTGGTGGGCTAGCGGGAGTCAATGAGCAGTTCTTC
CASIPLGGLAGVNEQFF
>TRBV12-3/TRBV12-4|.|TRBJ1-3|.
TGTGCCAGCAGCCTGGGGGGGGGTCCCACCTCTGGAAACACCATATATTTT
CASSLGGGPTSGNTIYF
>TRBV20-1|.|TRBJ2-1|.
TGCAGTGCTCAGAGCGTTCGGCGGGGCTACAATGAGCAGTTCTTC
CSAQSVRRGYNEQFF
>TRBV12-3/TRBV12-4|TRBD2|TRBJ2-1|few
TGTGCCAGCAGTTTTTTACTAGCGGACTACAATGAGCAGTTCTTC
CASSFLLADYNEQFF
>TRBV2|.|TRBJ1-1|many
TGTGCCAGCAGCGTCGGGACGGCGAACACTGAAGCTTTCTTT
CASSVGTANTEAFF
>TRBV7-9|.|TRBJ2-5|.
TGTGCCAGCAGTTACGGGGGGCTGGGGGAGACCCAGTACTTC
CASSYGGLGETQYF
>TRBV20-1|.|TRBJ2-3|many
TGCAGTGCTAGTTCTTCGAGTACTAGGGACCCCACAGATACGCAGTATTTT
CSASSSSTRDPTDTQYF
>TRBV6-2/TRBV6-3|.|TRBJ2-1|few
TGTGCCAGCAGATTCCCGGGGGGCGGCAATGAGCAGTTCTTC
CASRFPGGGNEQFF
>TRBV29-1|.|TRBJ2-5|few
TGCAGCGTTTTCTCCTCCGGGACGCAAGAGACCCAGTACTTC
CSVFSSGTQETQYF
>TRBV28|TRBD1|TRBJ1-5|many
TGTGCCAGCAGACCTGGGACAGCAAGCAATCAGCCCCAGCATTTT
CASRPGTASNQPQHF
>TRBV12-3/TRBV12-4|.|TRBJ2-7|many
TGTGCCAGCAGTTCCAGGACCGAGCAGTACTTC
CASSSRTEQYF
>TRBV7-3|.|TRBJ1-1|many
TGTGCCAGCAGCTTAATAGCCGCCGGGACCGAGGGTAGAACTGAAGCTTTCTTT
CASSLIAAGTEGRTEAFF
>TRBV6-2/TRBV6-3|.|TRBJ2-7|.
TGTGCCAGCAGTTACTCGAATCGGGGCGAGCAGTACTTC
CASSYSNRGEQYF
>TRBV12-3/TRBV12-4|.|TRBJ1-6|many
TGTGCCAGCAGTTTGACGCTACGGGGAAGTTCACCCCTCCACTTT
CASSLTLRGSSPLHF
>TRBV20-1|TRBD2|TRBJ2-5|few
TGCAGTGCTCCCCGGACTAGCGGAGCATTCCAAGAGACCCAGTACTTC
CSAPRTSGAFQETQYF